The sequence of this T cell receptor (beta chain) was determined in a study of EBV T-cell therapy then PD-1 blockade in nasopharyngeal carcinoma. In the case of this clone: Its specificity is unknown.

Assay: immunoSEQ multiplex PCR; the TCRdb copy retains only in-frame clones and omits some. The sample yields about 14,000 clones, around four fifths seen once. Germline V gives CDR1 MDHEN, CDR2 SYDVKM. The length of the CDR3 is 14 residues. Trimming took 3 bases from V and 2 from J, leaving 10 bases between them. The sample's treatment: AdE1-LMPpoly-expanded autologous EBV-specific T-cell therapy followed by anti-PD-1 nivolumab. This receptor was obtained from a middle-aged man with nasopharyngeal carcinoma. The sample here was CD8+ T cells from blood, taken around day 100 from a patient whose treatment included autologous EBV-specific T cells and nivolumab. The chain joins TRBV28 to TRBJ1-2, with D hard to call. The CDR3 reads CASSFGSFNYGYTF. CDR3 DNA sequence: TGTGCCAGCAGTTTCGGCAGCTTCAACTATGGCTACACCTTC.